The 21 T cell receptor beta chains listed next were all sequenced from one sample in a study of blood T cell repertoires in COVID-19 (dated by TCRdb to 2018 to 2020). The library relied on the immunoSEQ multiplex PCR assay. The table comes from immuneACCESS by way of TCRdb, which keeps in-frame sequences with V and J called. Part of the clones is missing from these tables; in studies checked, under half for an unresolved V gene and the rest for unknown reasons. This sample is represented by about 120,000 clones; about 88% of them were singletons. 8% to 9.5% of the sample is held by the ten biggest clonotypes. The sequencing sample was made of peripheral blood. These receptors came from a woman between 65 and 79 years old who had recovered from COVID-19.

V usage is TRBV19 and J usage is TRBJ1-5; tentatively, D is TRBD1 (5 bases). CDR3 length equals 17 residues. Germline loops: CDR1 LNHDA, CDR2 SQIVND (reference sequence). V lost 6 bases and J 7 bases, leaving 25 bases between the germline ends. The CDR3 DNA reads as TGTGCCAGTAGGGAGATAGGGCATCAGGGTTCCGGGCAGCCCCAGCATTTT. The encoded protein is CASREIGHQGSGQPQHF.

The gene calls are TRBV4-3 and TRBJ2-1, with 14 bases identical to TRBD2. Losses at the gene ends were 3 bases for V and 2 bases for J; bases not matched to a gene: 12. This CDR3 is 20 amino acids long. Germline CDR1 and CDR2: LGHNA and YSLEER. CDR3: CASSQEPTSGGAGPYNEQFF. DNA of the CDR3: TGCGCCAGCAGCCAGGAACCGACTAGCGGGGGGGCCGGCCCCTACAATGAGCAGTTCTTC.

V gene TRBV19 combines with J gene TRBJ2-3; unclear D gene. CDR1 is LNHDA and CDR2 is SQIVND in the germline V gene (reference sequence). V was pared by 3 bases and J by 10 bases, with 11 bases between. The CDR3 contains 12 residues. CDR3 DNA: TGTGCCAGTAGTATCTCCTCCCGGGCGCAGTATTTT. Its translation: CASSISSRAQYF.

This clone was seen a single time. This rearrangement joins TRBV5-5 to TRBJ2-1, with 8 bases identical to TRBD1. V was pared by 3 bases and J by 9 bases, with 11 bases of the junction left unmatched. Germline V gives CDR1 SGHKS, CDR2 YYEKEE (reference sequence). CDR3 length equals 15 residues. The DNA of the CDR3 is TGTGCCAGCAGCTCGGAAACAGGGGGTTTAGGTGAGCAGTTCTTC. This codes for CASSSETGGLGEQFF. Filled out from reference TRBV5-5 and TRBJ2-1, the complete variable domain reads DAGVTQSPTHLIKTRGQQVTLRCSPISGHKSVSWYQQVLGQGPQFIFQYYEKEERGRGNFPDRFSARQFPNYSSELNVNALLLGDSALYLCASSSETGGLGEQFFGPGTRLTVL.

The V call is TRBV5-6, the J call TRBJ1-2; 7 bases are shared with TRBD1. CDR3 length: 15 residues. Per germline, CDR1 SGHDT and CDR2 YYEEEE. The V segment lost 1 base and the J segment 3 bases; nucleotides outside the gene matches: 6. CDR3 coding DNA: TGTGCCAGCAGCTTGTCAAGACAGGGAGACTATGGCTACACCTTC. Translating it yields CASSLSRQGDYGYTF. Full variable domain (rest looked up from reference TRBV5-6 and TRBJ1-2): DAGVTQSPTHLIKTRGQQVTLRCSPKSGHDTVSWYQQALGQGPQFIFQYYEEEERQRGNFPDRFSGHQFPNYSSELNVNALLLGDSALYLCASSLSRQGDYGYTFGSGTRLTVV.

The V gene is TRBV18, the J gene TRBJ2-1, with 10 bases that match TRBD2. Per the germline V gene, CDR1 is KGHSH and CDR2 is LQKENI. Germline trimming cut 3 bases from V and 11 bases from J; bases unmatched to any gene: 10. This CDR3 is built from 15 residues. The CDR3 region is CASSPPTSGASKQFF. CDR3 nucleotides: TGTGCCAGCTCACCTCCCACTAGCGGGGCCTCAAAGCAGTTCTTC.

The rearrangement links TRBV24-1 to TRBJ2-7; 7 nucleotides match TRBD1. The trim removed 3 bases at V and 5 bases at J, leaving 9 bases unmatched. This CDR3 contains 15 residues. The germline gives CDR1 KGHDR, CDR2 SFDVKD. The DNA of the CDR3 is TGTGCCACCAGTGATCCACGTAGGGGGCTCCACGAGCAGTACTTC. It encodes CATSDPRRGLHEQYF.

A few counts support this clone. The chain recombines TRBV7-9 with TRBJ2-1; D is possibly TRBD1 (6 bases). V was cut by 3 bases and J by 0 bases, with 9 bases left in between. CDR3 length: 15 residues. Germline values: CDR1 SEHNR, CDR2 FQNEAQ (reference sequence). Written as DNA, the CDR3 is TGTGCCAGCAGCTTCACAGGGAGCTCCTACAATGAGCAGTTCTTC. Translating gives CASSFTGSSYNEQFF.

Here the CDR3 reads CASSRTSGGSNTGELFF. CDR3 DNA sequence: TGCGCCAGCAGCCGGACTAGCGGGGGGTCGAACACCGGGGAGCTGTTTTTT. V usage is TRBV5-1 and J usage is TRBJ2-2, with TRBD2 matching 14 bases. The CDR3 has 17 residues. Germline V gene sequence: CDR1 SGHRS, CDR2 YFSETQ. Unmatched junction bases numbered 2, after V lost 4 bases and J lost 0 bases.

The V and J genes are TRBV4-3 and TRBJ2-3; unclear D gene. This CDR3 is 13 amino acids long. Trimming took 0 bases from V and 1 from J, leaving 2 bases between them. Looked up from germline, CDR1 is LGHNA and CDR2 is YSLEER. The CDR3 spells CASSQDGTDTQYF. The DNA of the CDR3 is TGCGCCAGCAGCCAAGACGGCACAGATACGCAGTATTTT.

The chain links TRBV27 to TRBJ1-5; 8 nucleotides align to TRBD1. The CDR3 sequence is 15 residues long. Trimming at V came to 6 bases and at J to 5 bases, leaving 9 bases not matched to a gene. From germline, CDR1 is MNHEY and CDR2 SMNVEV (reference sequence). CDR3 protein: CASRYRQGWDQPQHF. The CDR3 nucleotides read TGTGCCAGCAGATATCGACAGGGGTGGGATCAGCCCCAGCATTTT.

The chain has TRBV7-9 and TRBJ2-7, with D possibly TRBD1 on 5 matching bases. The CDR3 is made up of 14 amino acids. The germline V gene has CDR1 SEHNR and CDR2 FQNEAQ (reference sequence). Trimming stripped 4 bases from V and 3 bases from J, with 13 bases between. DNA of the CDR3: TGTGCCAGCAGCTCTCAGGGTATAAGCTACGAGCAGTACTTC. Its protein is CASSSQGISYEQYF.

With respect to this clone: The junction departs from the called germline gene at one end, perhaps through a read error. The V gene is TRBV4-2, the J gene TRBJ2-5; D gene unclear. The CDR3 covers 12 residues. Germline lookup yields CDR1 LGHNA and CDR2 YNFKEQ. CDR3 nucleotides: TGTGCCAGCAGCCAAGTGGAGACCCCGCCCCACTTC. This encodes CASSQVETPPHF.

V usage is TRBV4-1 and J usage is TRBJ2-7; D gene unclear. Between the trimmed V and J ends, which lost 1 base and 3 bases, there was a span of 7 bases. This CDR3 contains 13 residues. Germline lookup yields CDR1 MGHRA and CDR2 YSYEKL. The CDR3 nucleotides read TGCGCCAGCAGCCAAGGACTGAACTACGAGCAGTACTTC. Translating it yields CASSQGLNYEQYF.

This clone appeared a single time. The gene calls are TRBV7-2 and TRBJ2-4, with 8 bases that match TRBD2. CDR3 size: 17 residues. V shed 5 bases, J shed 2 bases, and the junction held 11 bases outside the gene matches. Germline values: CDR1 SGHTA, CDR2 FQGNSA. CDR3 region: CASSTWGAGGPKNIQYF. Written as DNA, the CDR3 is TGTGCCAGCAGCACCTGGGGGGCGGGGGGACCCAAAAACATTCAGTACTTC.

The V and J genes are TRBV15 and TRBJ2-7; D not resolved. The CDR3 spans 12 residues. Germline lookup yields CDR1 LNHNV and CDR2 YYDKDF (reference sequence). The ends were cut back, 0 bases at V and 6 bases at J, with 6 bases in the middle. Here the CDR3 reads CATSRDGREQYF. The CDR3 nucleotides read TGTGCCACCAGCAGAGATGGGCGCGAGCAGTACTTC.

This clone was picked up a small number of times. The CDR3 sequence: CAISGGQGAHRGYTF. CDR3 in DNA: TGTGCCATCAGTGGGGGACAGGGGGCGCATCGAGGCTACACCTTC. The chain couples TRBV10-3 to TRBJ1-2; 12 bases line up with TRBD1. This CDR3 comprises 15 residues. Germline V gene lookup returns CDR1 ENHRY and CDR2 SYGVKD. With V trimmed by 4 bases and J by 8 bases, 8 bases remained unmatched.

The chain links TRBV11-2 to TRBJ2-7; 7 bases map to TRBD1. The CDR3 length is 15 residues. Germline V lookup: CDR1 SGHAT, CDR2 FQNNGV. Trimming removed 1 base from V and 7 bases from J; junction bases left unmatched: 10. For the CDR3, the DNA is TGTGCCAGCAGCTTAGGGTTAGGACAGGTGAGGGAGCAGTACTTC. It specifies CASSLGLGQVREQYF.

The chain recombines TRBV9 with TRBJ2-1; 9 nucleotides agree with TRBD2. With 4 bases clipped from V and 5 bases from J, the junction kept 7 bases outside the gene matches. CDR1 and CDR2 (germline): SGDLS, YYNGEE. The CDR3 loop spans 15 amino acids. The chain's CDR3 is CASSMGLAANNEQFF. CDR3 DNA sequence: TGTGCCAGCAGCATGGGACTAGCTGCGAACAATGAGCAGTTCTTC.

The rearrangement joins TRBV6-6 to TRBJ1-4; 9 bases map to TRBD1. CDR1 MNHNY and CDR2 SVGAGI come from the germline V gene (reference sequence). V was pared by 5 bases and J by 7 bases, with 8 bases of the junction left unmatched. CDR3 length: 15 amino acids. The CDR3 nucleotides are TGTGCCAGCAGTACCTCCGGGACAGGGATTGAAAAACTGTTTTTT. Protein product: CASSTSGTGIEKLFF.

The table lists this clone with a count of one. CDR3 protein: CASSEMARAGNTEAFF. The CDR3 bases are TGTGCCAGCAGTGAAATGGCAAGGGCGGGGAACACTGAAGCTTTCTTT. The chain employs TRBV6-1 and TRBJ1-1, with unresolved D. The germline gives CDR1 MNHNS, CDR2 SASEGT. The germline V and J ends were trimmed by 2 bases and 1 base, with 14 bases remaining between them. This CDR3 spans 16 amino acids.